The 3 T cell receptor beta chains given below trace back to one sample, sequenced in a study of cytomegalovirus exposure and HLA in healthy donors. The PCR employed 60 Vbeta primers together with 13 Jbeta primers. The assay was immunoSEQ multiplex PCR, and TCRdb's table has in-frame clones only and misses some. The table includes a few hundred thousand clones, 80% to 90% detected once. The material sequenced was PBMCs. The origin of the receptors is a man aged 25 to 40 in good health and CMV-seronegative.

The rearrangement links TRBV6-5 to TRBJ1-1; 7 nucleotides align to TRBD1. This CDR3 region has 13 residues. From germline, CDR1 is MNHEY and CDR2 SVGAGI. J lost 10 bases, V lost 4 bases, and 9 bases had no gene match. CDR3 nucleotides: TGTGCCAGCAGTTTCGGACAGGAGTTTGTAGCTTTCTTT. Protein: CASSFGQEFVAFF.

This chain connects TRBV19 to TRBJ2-3; 14 bases map to TRBD2. Germline V gene sequence: CDR1 LNHDA, CDR2 SQIVND (reference sequence). The CDR3 extends over 15 amino acids. V lost 5 bases, J lost 10 bases, and 8 bases stayed unmatched. CDR3 nucleotides: TGTGCCAGTAGTGTGACTAGCGGGGGGGCAGCCTCGCAGTATTTT. This gives the protein CASSVTSGGAASQYF.

The genes are TRBV15 and TRBJ2-5; TRBD2 is a possible D gene (6 bases). Trimming cost V 1 base and J 4 bases, with 10 bases left between them. Per the germline V gene, CDR1 is LNHNV and CDR2 is YYDKDF (reference sequence). The CDR3 spans 14 residues. The CDR3 here is CATSRVRGGETQYF. CDR3 nucleotide sequence: TGTGCCACCAGCAGAGTACGGGGAGGAGAGACCCAGTACTTC.